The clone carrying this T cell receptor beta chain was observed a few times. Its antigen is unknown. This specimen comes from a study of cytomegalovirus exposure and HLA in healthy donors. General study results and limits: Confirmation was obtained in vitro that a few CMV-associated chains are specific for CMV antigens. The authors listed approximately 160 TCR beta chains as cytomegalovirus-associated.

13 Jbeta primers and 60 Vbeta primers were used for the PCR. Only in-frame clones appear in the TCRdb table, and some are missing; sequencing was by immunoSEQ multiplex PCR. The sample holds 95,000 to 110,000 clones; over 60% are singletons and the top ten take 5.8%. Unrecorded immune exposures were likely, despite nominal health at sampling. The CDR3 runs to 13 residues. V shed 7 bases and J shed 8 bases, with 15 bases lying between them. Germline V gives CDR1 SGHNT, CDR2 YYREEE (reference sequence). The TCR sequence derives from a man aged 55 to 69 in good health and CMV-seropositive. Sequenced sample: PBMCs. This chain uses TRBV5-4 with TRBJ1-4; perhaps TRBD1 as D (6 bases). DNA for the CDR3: TGTGCCAGCGCCCCGCAGGGGAACGAAAAACTGTTTTTT. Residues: CASAPQGNEKLFF.